Shown below are 13 T cell receptor beta chains from a single sample sequenced in a study of circulating and synovial CD4+ cells in juvenile arthritis. Sequencing used immunoSEQ multiplex PCR; TCRdb keeps in-frame clones, though not all of them. The data hold thousands of clones, with more than 85% observed a single time. The sequenced material came from HLA-DR+ CD4+ T cells from blood. Subset denoted: circulating pathogenic-like lymphocytes, sorted as HLA-DR+CD14-CD3+CD4+CD25low/- blood T cells. These TCRs come from a human donor with juvenile idiopathic arthritis.

The chain couples TRBV7-3 to TRBJ1-4, with 9 bases fitting TRBD1. Germline loops: CDR1 SGHTA, CDR2 FQGTGA. The CDR3 sequence is 14 residues long. V dropped 5 bases and J dropped 5; count of bases not matched to a gene: 3. The CDR3 nucleotides read TGTGCCAGCAGCCTCGGGACAGGGAATGAAAAACTGTTTTTT. Protein product: CASSLGTGNEKLFF.

The gene calls are TRBV7-8 and TRBJ1-1, with D unresolved. The CDR3 spans 14 residues. V lost 7 bases and J 6 bases, leaving 18 bases between the germline ends. Germline V gives CDR1 SGHVS, CDR2 FQNEAQ. The CDR3: CASTAREVDSEAFF. The CDR3 DNA is TGTGCCAGCACCGCCCGGGAGGTGGACTCTGAAGCTTTCTTT. Supplemented by reference TRBV7-8 and TRBJ1-1, the full variable domain reads GAGVSQSPRYKVAKRGQDVALRCDPISGHVSLFWYQQALGQGPEFLTYFQNEAQLDKSGLPSDRFFAERPEGSVSTLKIQRTQQEDSAVYLCASTAREVDSEAFFGQGTRLTVV.

The chain links TRBV10-3 to TRBJ2-7; D perhaps matches TRBD2 (5 bases). The CDR3 runs 14 residues. V was pared by 5 bases and J by 3 bases, with 14 bases between. Germline V CDR1 and CDR2: ENHRY, SYGVKD. The CDR3, as DNA: TGTGCCATCAGTAGCGGAGGAACCGTCTACGAGCAGTACTTC. Translated: CAISSGGTVYEQYF.

This chain links TRBV6-4 with TRBJ2-2; D may be TRBD2 (5 bases). Per the germline V gene, CDR1 is MRHNA and CDR2 is SNTAGT. V dropped 5 bases and J dropped 5 bases, with 9 bases sitting between them. The CDR3 is 13 amino acids. CDR3 amino acids: CASSPGLTGELFF. CDR3 DNA sequence: TGTGCCAGCAGTCCGGGGTTAACCGGGGAGCTGTTTTTT.

The rearrangement uses TRBV4-1 and TRBJ2-7; 7 nucleotides align to TRBD2. CDR1 is MGHRA, CDR2 YSYEKL, per germline. The CDR3 spans 15 residues. J gave up 5 bases and V 2 bases, and 9 bases lay outside the gene matches. This CDR3 is CASSQILEGGHEQYF. The CDR3 nucleotides read TGCGCCAGCAGCCAAATTTTGGAGGGAGGGCACGAGCAGTACTTC.

The V gene is TRBV6-6, the J gene TRBJ2-5, with 11 bases lining up with TRBD2. Germline lookup yields CDR1 MNHNY and CDR2 SVGAGI (reference sequence). V gave up 5 bases and J gave up 3 bases; unmatched junction bases: 8. The CDR3 runs to 16 residues. CDR3 sequence: CASSAGLAGAKETQYF. DNA of the CDR3: TGTGCCAGCAGTGCCGGACTAGCGGGTGCCAAAGAGACCCAGTACTTC.

The chain couples TRBV28 to TRBJ2-7; TRBD1 might be the D (5 bases). The CDR3 sequence is 17 residues long. V was shortened by 6 bases and J by 1 base, with 22 bases between the two germline ends. Germline-derived CDR1 and CDR2 are MDHEN and SYDVKM. The CDR3 DNA follows: TGTGCCAGCAGCATTGCAAAGGGGCAGATGAGATCCTACGAGCAGTACTTC. Protein sequence: CASSIAKGQMRSYEQYF.

This chain uses TRBV7-2 with TRBJ1-2; 11 bases map to TRBD1. Germline CDR1 is SGHTA and CDR2 is FQGNSA. This CDR3 comprises 14 residues. Trimming removed 3 bases from V and 8 bases from J; junction bases left unmatched: 5. As DNA, the CDR3 is TGTGCCAGCAGCTTGGCCGGGACAGGGGGGGGCTACACCTTC. Residues: CASSLAGTGGGYTF.

This chain joins TRBV14 and TRBJ2-7; TRBD2 is a possible D gene (5 bases). The V gene's germline CDR1 is SGHDN and CDR2 FVKESK. V shed 1 base and J shed 0 bases, with 13 bases lying between them. This CDR3 has 16 residues. Here the CDR3 DNA reads TGTGCCAGCAGCCAAGGCCTCCCGGGAAGCTCCTACGAGCAGTACTTC. Translation: CASSQGLPGSSYEQYF. The complete variable domain, with remaining parts taken from reference TRBV14 and TRBJ2-7, reads EAGVTQFPSHSVIEKGQTVTLRCDPISGHDNLYWYRRVMGKEIKFLLHFVKESKQDESGMPNNRFLAERTGGTYSTLKVQPAELEDSGVYFCASSQGLPGSSYEQYFGPGTRLTVT.

The rearrangement joins TRBV6-5 to TRBJ1-5; D is ambiguous. The V gene lost 5 bases and the J gene lost 4 bases, with 12 bases spanning the gap. There are 14 residues in the CDR3. Germline-derived CDR1 and CDR2 are MNHEY and SVGAGI. The DNA for the CDR3 is TGTGCCAGCAGTCCCTCTACGAGGAATCAGCCCCAGCATTTT. Translated, it gives CASSPSTRNQPQHF.

This chain joins TRBV6-5 and TRBJ1-4; 8 positions agree with TRBD1. Looked up from germline, CDR1 is MNHEY and CDR2 is SVGAGI. With 6 bases clipped from V and 2 bases from J, the junction kept 2 bases outside the gene matches. The CDR3 spans 14 residues. CDR3 in amino acids: CASRTGVTNEKLFF. For the CDR3, the DNA is TGTGCCAGCAGGACAGGGGTGACTAATGAAAAACTGTTTTTT.

The rearrangement uses TRBV29-1 and TRBJ2-7, with D possibly TRBD2 on 5 matching bases. This CDR3 has 11 amino acids. The germline V and J ends were trimmed by 2 bases and 8 bases, with 10 bases remaining between them. Germline V CDR1 and CDR2: SQVTM, ANQGSEA. The CDR3, as DNA: TGCAGCGTTGAAACGGAGGCAAAGCAGTACTTC. This gives the protein CSVETEAKQYF.

The sample holds a few counts of this clone. The chain recombines TRBV7-8 with TRBJ1-2; TRBD1 is a possible D gene (5 bases). Germline V CDR1 and CDR2: SGHVS, FQNEAQ. Trimming took off 5 bases at V and 4 bases at J, with 11 bases between the two ends. CDR3 length: 13 amino acids. CDR3 in amino acids: CASSVGGSYGYTF. The CDR3 coding sequence is TGTGCCAGCAGCGTGGGGGGATCCTATGGCTACACCTTC. Filled out from reference TRBV7-8 and TRBJ1-2, the complete variable domain reads GAGVSQSPRYKVAKRGQDVALRCDPISGHVSLFWYQQALGQGPEFLTYFQNEAQLDKSGLPSDRFFAERPEGSVSTLKIQRTQQEDSAVYLCASSVGGSYGYTFGSGTRLTVV.